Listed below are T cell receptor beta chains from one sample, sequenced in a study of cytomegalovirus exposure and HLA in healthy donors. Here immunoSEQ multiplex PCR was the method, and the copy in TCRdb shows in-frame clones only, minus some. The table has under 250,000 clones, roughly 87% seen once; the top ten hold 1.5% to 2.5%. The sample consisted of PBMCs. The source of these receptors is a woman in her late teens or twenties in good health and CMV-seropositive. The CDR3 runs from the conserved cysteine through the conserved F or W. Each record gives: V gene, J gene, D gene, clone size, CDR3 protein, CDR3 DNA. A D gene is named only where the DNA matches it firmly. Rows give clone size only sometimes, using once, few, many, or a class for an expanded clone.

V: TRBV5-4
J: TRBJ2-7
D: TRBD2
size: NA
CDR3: CASRKSAGGTLEQYF
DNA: TGTGCCAGCAGAAAGTCAGCGGGAGGTACCCTCGAGCAGTACTTC

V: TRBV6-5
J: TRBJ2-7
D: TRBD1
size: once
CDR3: CASSPGTGVKEQYF
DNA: TGTGCCAGCAGTCCCGGGACAGGGGTGAAGGAGCAGTACTTC

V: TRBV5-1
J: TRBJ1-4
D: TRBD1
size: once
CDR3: CASSFGTGEEKLFF
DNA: TGCGCCAGCAGCTTCGGGACAGGGGAAGAAAAACTGTTTTTT

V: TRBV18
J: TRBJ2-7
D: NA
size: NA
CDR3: CASSPPREGSYEQYF
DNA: TGTGCCAGCTCACCACCCCGAGAGGGATCCTACGAGCAGTACTTC

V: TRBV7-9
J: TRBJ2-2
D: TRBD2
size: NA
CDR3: CATGTSGFGSIVAGELFF
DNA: TGTGCCACCGGGACTAGCGGGTTTGGGTCGATCGTTGCCGGGGAGCTGTTTTTT

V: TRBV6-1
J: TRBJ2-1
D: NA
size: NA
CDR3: CASSPSLEGQFF
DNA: TGTGCCAGCAGCCCGAGCCTTGAGGGGCAGTTCTTC

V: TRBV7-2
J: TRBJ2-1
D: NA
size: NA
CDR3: CASSQDRNNEQFF
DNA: TGTGCCAGCAGCCAAGACAGGAACAATGAGCAGTTCTTC

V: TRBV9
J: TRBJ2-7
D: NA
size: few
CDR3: CASSVGHNYEQYF
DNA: TGTGCCAGCAGCGTAGGGCATAACTACGAGCAGTACTTC

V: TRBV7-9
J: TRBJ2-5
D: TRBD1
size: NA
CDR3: CASSLIPGGETQYF
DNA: TGTGCCAGCAGCTTAATCCCAGGGGGTGAGACCCAGTACTTC

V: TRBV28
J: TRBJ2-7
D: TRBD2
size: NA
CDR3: CATTGTPSGRAIHEQYF
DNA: TGTGCCACCACCGGGACACCTAGCGGGAGGGCCATTCACGAGCAGTACTTC

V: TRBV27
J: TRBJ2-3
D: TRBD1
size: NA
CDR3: CASTRDRGTDTQYF
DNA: TGTGCCAGCACCAGGGACAGGGGCACAGATACGCAGTATTTT

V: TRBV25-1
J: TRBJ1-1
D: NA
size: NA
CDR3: CASSELWSTEAFF
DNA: TGTGCCAGCAGTGAATTATGGAGCACTGAAGCTTTCTTT

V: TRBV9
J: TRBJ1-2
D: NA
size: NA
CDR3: CASSVEGDPLVGYTF
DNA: TGTGCCAGCAGCGTAGAGGGGGACCCCCTAGTAGGCTACACCTTC

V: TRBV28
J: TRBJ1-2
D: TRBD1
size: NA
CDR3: CASTYRQGSGYGYTF
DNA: TGTGCCAGCACCTACCGACAGGGCTCAGGCTATGGCTACACCTTC

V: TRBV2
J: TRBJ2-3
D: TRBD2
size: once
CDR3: CASSDRLAGVADTQYF
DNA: TGTGCCAGCAGCGACCGACTAGCGGGAGTGGCAGATACGCAGTATTTT

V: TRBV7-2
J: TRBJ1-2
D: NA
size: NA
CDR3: CASSPISGAWRGYTF
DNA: TGTGCCAGCAGCCCCATAAGCGGGGCCTGGCGGGGCTACACCTTC

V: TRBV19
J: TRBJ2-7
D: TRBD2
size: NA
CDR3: CARPPPGLAGTYEQYF
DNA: TGTGCCAGACCTCCCCCGGGACTAGCGGGAACGTACGAGCAGTACTTC

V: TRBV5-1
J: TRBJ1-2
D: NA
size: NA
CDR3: CASSLGQRYGYTF
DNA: TGCGCCAGCAGCTTAGGACAGCGGTATGGCTACACCTTC

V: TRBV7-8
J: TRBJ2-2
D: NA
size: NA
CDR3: CASSFGVVAAGGELFF
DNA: TGTGCCAGCAGCTTCGGGGTCGTGGCCGCCGGCGGGGAGCTGTTTTTT

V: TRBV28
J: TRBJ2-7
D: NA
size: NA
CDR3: CASNPEQDSQSEQYF
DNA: TGTGCCAGCAATCCTGAGCAGGACAGCCAGTCCGAGCAGTACTTC

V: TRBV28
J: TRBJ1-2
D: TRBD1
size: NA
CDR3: CASSSTPTGMDNYGYTF
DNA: TGTGCCAGCAGTTCCACCCCGACAGGGATGGACAACTATGGCTACACCTTC

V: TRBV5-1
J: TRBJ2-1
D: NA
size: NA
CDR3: CASSLSGLSSYNEQFF
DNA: TGCGCCAGCAGCCTCTCCGGACTTAGCTCCTACAATGAGCAGTTCTTC

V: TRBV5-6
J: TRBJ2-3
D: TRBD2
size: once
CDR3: CASSFGGRDTDTQYF
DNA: TGTGCCAGCAGCTTCGGCGGGAGGGACACAGATACGCAGTATTTT

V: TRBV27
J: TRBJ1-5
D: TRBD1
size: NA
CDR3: CASSPTGTGITSNQPQHF
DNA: TGTGCCAGCAGTCCTACCGGGACAGGGATTACAAGCAATCAGCCCCAGCATTTT

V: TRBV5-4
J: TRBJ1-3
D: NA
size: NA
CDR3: CASSLGGGDLGNTIYF
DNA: TGTGCCAGCAGCTTGGGAGGCGGGGATCTTGGAAACACCATATATTTT

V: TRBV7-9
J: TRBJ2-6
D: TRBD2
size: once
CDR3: CASSLRWGGRGANVLTF
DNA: TGTGCCAGCAGCTTACGGTGGGGGGGTCGCGGGGCCAACGTCCTGACTTTC

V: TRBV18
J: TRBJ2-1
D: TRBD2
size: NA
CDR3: CASSPLGSTGGGSNEQFF
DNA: TGTGCCAGCTCACCACTCGGTTCCACCGGCGGGGGAAGCAATGAGCAGTTCTTC

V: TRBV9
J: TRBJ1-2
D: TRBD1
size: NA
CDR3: CASSAPGQGAIWYGYTF
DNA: TGTGCCAGCAGCGCCCCGGGACAGGGGGCAATTTGGTATGGCTACACCTTC

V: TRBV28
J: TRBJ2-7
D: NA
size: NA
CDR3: CATSAWSSYEQYF
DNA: TGTGCCACCTCGGCGTGGAGCTCCTACGAGCAGTACTTC

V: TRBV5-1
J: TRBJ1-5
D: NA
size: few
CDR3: CASSPDPGGQPQHF
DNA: TGCGCCAGCAGTCCCGACCCTGGAGGGCAGCCCCAGCATTTT

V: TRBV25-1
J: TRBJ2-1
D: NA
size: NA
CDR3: CASRGERAHEQFF
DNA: TGTGCCAGCAGAGGGGAGCGGGCCCATGAGCAGTTCTTC

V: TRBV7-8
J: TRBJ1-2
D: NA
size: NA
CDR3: CASSLHRDTGSGLYGYTF
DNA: TGTGCCAGCAGCCTCCACCGGGACACCGGGTCCGGTCTCTATGGCTACACCTTC

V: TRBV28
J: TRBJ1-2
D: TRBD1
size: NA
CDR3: CASTGPGTGEANYGYTF
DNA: TGTGCCAGCACGGGGCCCGGGACAGGGGAAGCTAACTATGGCTACACCTTC

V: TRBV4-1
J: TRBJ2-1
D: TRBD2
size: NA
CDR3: CASSQEGLAKNNEQFF
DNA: TGCGCCAGCAGCCAGGAGGGACTAGCGAAGAACAATGAGCAGTTCTTC

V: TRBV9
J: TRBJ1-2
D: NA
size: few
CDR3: CASGKDYGYTF
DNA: TGTGCCAGCGGCAAAGACTATGGCTACACCTTC

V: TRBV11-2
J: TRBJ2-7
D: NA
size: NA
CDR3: CASSLRDISYEQYF
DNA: TGTGCCAGCAGCTTACGGGACATTTCCTACGAGCAGTACTTC

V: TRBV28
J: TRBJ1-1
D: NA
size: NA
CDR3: CASSSFRAPNTEAFF
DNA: TGTGCCAGCAGTTCCTTCAGGGCGCCGAACACTGAAGCTTTCTTT

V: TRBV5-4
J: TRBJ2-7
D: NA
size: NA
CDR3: CASSLKAGRTYEQYF
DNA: TGTGCCAGCAGCTTGAAGGCAGGGCGGACCTACGAGCAGTACTTC

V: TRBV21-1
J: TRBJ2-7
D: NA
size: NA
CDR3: CASSALGTGLHEQYF
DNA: TGTGCCAGCAGCGCCTTGGGGACAGGGTTACACGAGCAGTACTTC

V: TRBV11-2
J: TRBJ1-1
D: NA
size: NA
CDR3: CASRGKKQGRSTEAFF
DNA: TGTGCCAGCAGAGGGAAGAAACAGGGCCGGAGCACTGAAGCTTTCTTT

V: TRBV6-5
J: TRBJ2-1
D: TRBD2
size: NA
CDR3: CASRRGSYNEQFF
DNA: TGTGCCAGCAGGCGCGGGAGTTACAATGAGCAGTTCTTC